These 11 T cell receptor beta chains originate from one sample sequenced in a study of blood T cell repertoires in COVID-19. The repertoire was sequenced with immunoSEQ multiplex PCR; TCRdb's copy has only in-frame clones and lacks some. The sample includes approximately 90,000 clones, over 75% seen only once; the top ten take about 15%. Sequences were obtained from peripheral blood. The source is a human donor in a cohort sampled during active COVID-19.

For the CDR3, the DNA is TGCGCCAGCAGCTTGGCAACAGTTGGTGAAAAACTGTTTTTT. This translates into CASSLATVGEKLFF. This chain uses TRBV5-1 with TRBJ1-4, with unresolved D. V shed 0 bases and J shed 7 bases, with 10 bases lying between them. The CDR3 sequence is 14 residues long. CDR1 is SGHRS and CDR2 is YFSETQ in the germline V gene.

As to this clone: Distinct nucleotide sequences in the sample also encode this CDR3. The J gene is TRBJ1-3, the V gene TRBV15; 8 nucleotides match TRBD1. The CDR3 runs 16 residues. Per the germline V gene, CDR1 is LNHNV and CDR2 is YYDKDF (reference sequence). The V segment lost 4 bases and the J segment 0 bases; nucleotides outside the gene matches: 5. The CDR3 protein is CATSTRQGSSGNTIYF. In nucleotides, the CDR3 is TGTGCCACCAGCACTAGACAGGGGTCCTCTGGAAACACCATATATTTT.

Only one count was recorded for this clone. In nucleotides, the CDR3 is TGCGCCAGCAGCTTACTAGCGGGGCACCAAGAGACCCAGTACTTC. Amino acids: CASSLLAGHQETQYF. The chain couples TRBV5-1 to TRBJ2-5; 10 bases line up with TRBD2. This CDR3 has 15 amino acids. Per the germline V gene, CDR1 is SGHRS and CDR2 is YFSETQ. The V segment lost 2 bases and the J segment 0 bases; nucleotides outside the gene matches: 1. Complete variable domain (other parts from reference TRBV5-1 and TRBJ2-5): KAGVTQTPRYLIKTRGQQVTLSCSPISGHRSVSWYQQTPGQGLQFLFEYFSETQRNKGNFPGRFSGRQFSNSRSEMNVSTLELGDSALYLCASSLLAGHQETQYFGPGTRLLVL.

This rearrangement joins TRBV9 to TRBJ1-2; TRBD1 agrees at 8 bases. CDR1 and CDR2 (germline): SGDLS, YYNGEE. V lost 3 bases and J lost 4; bases outside the gene matches: 11. This CDR3 contains 16 residues. CDR3 sequence (DNA): TGTGCCAGCAGCGCCAACTTTGGGACAGGCGCCTATGGCTACACCTTC. Its translation: CASSANFGTGAYGYTF.

CDR3 bases: TGTGCCACCAGTGATCCCAGGGGACCCGGGGAGCTGTTTTTT. Residues: CATSDPRGPGELFF. The rearrangement links TRBV24-1 to TRBJ2-2; tentatively, D is TRBD1 (6 bases). This CDR3 region has 14 residues. Per the germline V gene, CDR1 is KGHDR and CDR2 is SFDVKD. Deletions cut 3 bases from V and 6 bases from J, with 10 bases between.

The gene calls are TRBV29-1 and TRBJ2-7; tentative D call: TRBD1 (6 bases). Germline V gene lookup returns CDR1 SQVTM and CDR2 ANQGSEA. The germline V and J ends were trimmed by 4 bases and 3 bases, with 7 bases remaining between them. CDR3 length equals 11 residues. The chain's CDR3 is CSVADSYEQYF. The CDR3 DNA sequence: TGCAGCGTTGCGGACAGCTACGAGCAGTACTTC.

This CDR3 reads CASTRGSSYEQYF. As DNA, the CDR3 is TGTGCCAGCACCAGGGGCAGTTCCTACGAGCAGTACTTC. V usage is TRBV12-3 or TRBV12-4 and J usage is TRBJ2-7; D may be TRBD1 (6 bases). V shed 7 bases and J shed 1 base, with 11 bases lying between them. This CDR3 region has 13 residues.

The rearrangement uses TRBV2 and TRBJ1-2; weak D call: TRBD1 (6 bases). Trimming took off 4 bases at V and 2 bases at J, with 11 bases between the two ends. The germline V gene has CDR1 SNHLY and CDR2 FYNNEI. This CDR3 has 14 amino acids. The CDR3 protein is CASSAAGTNYGYTF. The CDR3 coding sequence is TGTGCCAGCAGTGCCGCCGGGACAAACTATGGCTACACCTTC.

The rearrangement links TRBV9 to TRBJ2-1; the D gene is possibly TRBD1 (6 bases). Trimming removed 5 bases from V and 0 bases from J, with 18 bases in between. Germline V lookup: CDR1 SGDLS, CDR2 YYNGEE. This CDR3 is built from 17 residues. The CDR3 region is CASSLTGTPSSYNEQFF. CDR3 nucleotide sequence: TGTGCCAGCAGTTTAACCGGGACACCGAGCTCCTACAATGAGCAGTTCTTC. The whole variable domain, filled in from reference TRBV9 and TRBJ2-1, reads DSGVTQTPKHLITATGQRVTLRCSPRSGDLSVYWYQQSLDQGLQFLIQYYNGEERAKGNILERFSAQQFPDLHSELNLSSLELGDSALYFCASSLTGTPSSYNEQFFGPGTRLTVL.

In its sample, this clone was seen a few times. V gene TRBV7-9 combines with J gene TRBJ1-6; the D gene is possibly TRBD1 (6 bases). Germline values: CDR1 SEHNR, CDR2 FQNEAQ (reference sequence). The germline V and J ends were trimmed by 7 bases and 10 bases, with 17 bases remaining between them. The CDR3 has 14 amino acids. The CDR3 here is CASTWDTGGSPLHF. The CDR3 region has the DNA TGTGCCAGCACCTGGGACACTGGTGGGTCACCCCTCCACTTT.

This sequence joins TRBV5-1 and TRBJ2-2; D might be TRBD2 (5 bases). V was clipped by 4 bases and J by 5 bases, with 12 bases between them. This CDR3 contains 14 residues. Germline V gene sequence: CDR1 SGHRS, CDR2 YFSETQ. DNA for the CDR3: TGCGCCAGCAGCAGGGAAGGGAGAACCGGGGAGCTGTTTTTT. Protein product: CASSREGRTGELFF.